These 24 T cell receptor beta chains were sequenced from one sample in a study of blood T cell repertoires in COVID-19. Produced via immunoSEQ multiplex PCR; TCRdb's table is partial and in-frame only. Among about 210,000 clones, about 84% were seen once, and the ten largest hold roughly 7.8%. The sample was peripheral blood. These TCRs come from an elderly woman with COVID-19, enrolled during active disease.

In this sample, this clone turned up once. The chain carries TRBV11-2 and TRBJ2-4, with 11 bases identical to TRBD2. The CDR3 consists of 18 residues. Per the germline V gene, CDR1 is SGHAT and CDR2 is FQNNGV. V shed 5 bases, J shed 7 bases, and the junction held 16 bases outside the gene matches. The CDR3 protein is CASSPILAGERGGNIQYF. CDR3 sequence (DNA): TGTGCCAGCAGCCCTATACTAGCGGGGGAGCGTGGTGGGAACATTCAGTACTTC.

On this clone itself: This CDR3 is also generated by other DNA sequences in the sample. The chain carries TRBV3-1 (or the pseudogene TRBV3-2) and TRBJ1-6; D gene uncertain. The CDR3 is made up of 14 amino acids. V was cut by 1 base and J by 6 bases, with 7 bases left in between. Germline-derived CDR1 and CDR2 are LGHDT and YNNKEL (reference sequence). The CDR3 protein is CASSQAGSNSPLHF. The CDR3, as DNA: TGTGCCAGCAGCCAAGCGGGAAGTAATTCACCCCTCCACTTT.

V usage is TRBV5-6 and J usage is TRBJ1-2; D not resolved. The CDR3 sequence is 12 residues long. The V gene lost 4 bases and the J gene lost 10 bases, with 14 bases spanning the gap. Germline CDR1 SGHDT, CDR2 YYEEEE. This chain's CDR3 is CASSPGLPNYTF. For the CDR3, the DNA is TGTGCCAGCAGCCCTGGACTGCCAAACTACACCTTC.

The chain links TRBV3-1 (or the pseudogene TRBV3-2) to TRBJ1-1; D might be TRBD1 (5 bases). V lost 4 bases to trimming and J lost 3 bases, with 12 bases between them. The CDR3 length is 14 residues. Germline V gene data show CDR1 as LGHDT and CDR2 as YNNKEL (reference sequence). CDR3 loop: CASSRGREDTEAFF. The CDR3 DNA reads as TGTGCCAGCAGCCGGGGCAGGGAAGACACTGAAGCTTTCTTT.

CDR3 sequence reads: CASRGQGASTGELFF. The CDR3 bases are TGTGCCAGCAGGGGACAGGGGGCGAGCACCGGGGAGCTGTTTTTT. The V call is TRBV7-9, the J call TRBJ2-2; 12 bases align to TRBD1. The germline V gene has CDR1 SEHNR and CDR2 FQNEAQ (reference sequence). The V and J ends lost 6 bases and 4 bases, in that order; junction bases with no gene match: 3. This CDR3 region has 15 residues.

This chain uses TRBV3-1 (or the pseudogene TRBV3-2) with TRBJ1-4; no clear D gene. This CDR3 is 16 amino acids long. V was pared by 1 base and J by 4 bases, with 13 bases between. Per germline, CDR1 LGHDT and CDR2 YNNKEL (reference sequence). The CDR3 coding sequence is TGTGCCAGCAGCCAAGGGCGGATTGATCGTAATGAAAAACTGTTTTTT. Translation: CASSQGRIDRNEKLFF.

This CDR3 is CASSQDRRRSPLHF. The CDR3 nucleotides are TGTGCCAGCAGCCAGGACAGGAGAAGGTCACCCCTCCACTTT. The chain links TRBV11-2 to TRBJ1-6; 7 nucleotides align to TRBD1. Losses at the gene ends were 5 bases for V and 10 bases for J; bases not matched to a gene: 8. The CDR3 has 14 amino acids. The germline V gene has CDR1 SGHAT and CDR2 FQNNGV.

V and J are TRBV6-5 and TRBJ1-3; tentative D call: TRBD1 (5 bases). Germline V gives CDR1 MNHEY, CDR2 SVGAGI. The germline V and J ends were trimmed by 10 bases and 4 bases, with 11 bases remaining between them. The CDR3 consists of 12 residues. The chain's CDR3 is CATGGNGNTIYF. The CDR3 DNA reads TGTGCCACCGGGGGGAACGGAAACACCATATATTTT.

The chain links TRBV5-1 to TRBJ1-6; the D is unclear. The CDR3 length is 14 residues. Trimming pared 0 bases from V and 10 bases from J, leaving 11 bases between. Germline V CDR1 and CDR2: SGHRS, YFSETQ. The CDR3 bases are TGCGCCAGCAGCTTGGCCCAGGTTTTCTCACCCCTCCACTTT. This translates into CASSLAQVFSPLHF.

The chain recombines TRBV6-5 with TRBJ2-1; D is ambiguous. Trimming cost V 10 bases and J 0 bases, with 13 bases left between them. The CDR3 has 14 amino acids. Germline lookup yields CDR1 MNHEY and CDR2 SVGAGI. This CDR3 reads CATNVLSSYNEQFF. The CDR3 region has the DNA TGTGCCACCAACGTCCTTAGCTCCTACAATGAGCAGTTCTTC.

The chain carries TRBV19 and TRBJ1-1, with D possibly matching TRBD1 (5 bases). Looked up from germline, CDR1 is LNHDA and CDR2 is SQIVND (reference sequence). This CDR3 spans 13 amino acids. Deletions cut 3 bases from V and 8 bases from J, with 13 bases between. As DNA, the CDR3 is TGTGCCAGTAGTATCTTCAGGGCAGGGGAAGCTTTCTTT. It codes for CASSIFRAGEAFF. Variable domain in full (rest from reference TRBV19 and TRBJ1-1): DGGITQSPKYLFRKEGQNVTLSCEQNLNHDAMYWYRQDPGQGLRLIYYSQIVNDFQKGDIAEGYSVSREKKESFPLTVTSAQKNPTAFYLCASSIFRAGEAFFGQGTRLTVV.

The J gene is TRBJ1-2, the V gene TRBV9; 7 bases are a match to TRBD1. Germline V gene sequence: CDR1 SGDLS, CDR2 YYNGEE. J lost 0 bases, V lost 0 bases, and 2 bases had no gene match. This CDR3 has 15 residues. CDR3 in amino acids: CASSVGGQTNYGYTF. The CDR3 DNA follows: TGTGCCAGCAGCGTAGGGGGACAGACTAACTATGGCTACACCTTC.

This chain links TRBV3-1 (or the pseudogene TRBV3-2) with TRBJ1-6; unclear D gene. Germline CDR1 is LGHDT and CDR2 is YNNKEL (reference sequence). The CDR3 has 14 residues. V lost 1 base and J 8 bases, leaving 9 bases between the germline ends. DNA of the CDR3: TGTGCCAGCAGCCAAGCAGAAGCGGATTCACCCCTCCACTTT. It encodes CASSQAEADSPLHF.

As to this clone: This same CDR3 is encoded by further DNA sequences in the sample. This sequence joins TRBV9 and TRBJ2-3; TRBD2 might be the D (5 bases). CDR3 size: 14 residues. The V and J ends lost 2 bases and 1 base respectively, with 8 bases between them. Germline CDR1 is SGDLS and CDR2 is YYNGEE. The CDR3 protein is CASSVSGGTDTQYF. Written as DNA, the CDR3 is TGTGCCAGCAGCGTCTCCGGGGGCACAGATACGCAGTATTTT.

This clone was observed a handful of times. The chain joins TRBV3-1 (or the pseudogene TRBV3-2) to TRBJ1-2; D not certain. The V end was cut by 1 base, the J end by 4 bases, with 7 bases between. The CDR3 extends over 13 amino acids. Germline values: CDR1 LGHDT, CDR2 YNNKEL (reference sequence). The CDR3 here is CASSQGTGYGYTF. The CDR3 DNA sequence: TGTGCCAGCAGCCAAGGTACGGGCTATGGCTACACCTTC.

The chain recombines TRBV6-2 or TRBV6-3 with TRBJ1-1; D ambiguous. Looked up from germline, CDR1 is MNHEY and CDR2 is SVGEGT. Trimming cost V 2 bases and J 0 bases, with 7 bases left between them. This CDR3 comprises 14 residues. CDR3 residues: CASSYQRMNTEAFF. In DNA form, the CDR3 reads TGTGCCAGCAGTTACCAGCGAATGAACACTGAAGCTTTCTTT.

The CDR3 sequence: CASSLMGGVSSYNEQFF. The CDR3 nucleotides read TGTGCCAGCAGCTTAATGGGAGGGGTTAGCTCCTACAATGAGCAGTTCTTC. The V gene is TRBV7-3, the J gene TRBJ2-1, with TRBD2 matching 7 bases. The CDR3 is 17 amino acids. V was pared by 1 base and J by 0 bases, with 6 bases of the junction left unmatched. The germline V gene encodes CDR1 SGHTA and CDR2 FQGTGA.

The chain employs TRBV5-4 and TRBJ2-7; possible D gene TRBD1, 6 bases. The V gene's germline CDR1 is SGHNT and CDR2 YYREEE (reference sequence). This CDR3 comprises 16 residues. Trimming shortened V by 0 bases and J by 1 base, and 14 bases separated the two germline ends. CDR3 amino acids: CASSLEAGERSYEQYF. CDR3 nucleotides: TGTGCCAGCAGCTTGGAGGCAGGGGAGAGGTCCTACGAGCAGTACTTC.

The CDR3, as DNA: TGTGCCAGCAGCAAAGGCGGCATTGGAAACACCATATATTTT. Its protein is CASSKGGIGNTIYF. V gene TRBV21-1 combines with J gene TRBJ1-3. TRBV21-1 is recorded as a pseudogene. The CDR3 spans 14 residues.

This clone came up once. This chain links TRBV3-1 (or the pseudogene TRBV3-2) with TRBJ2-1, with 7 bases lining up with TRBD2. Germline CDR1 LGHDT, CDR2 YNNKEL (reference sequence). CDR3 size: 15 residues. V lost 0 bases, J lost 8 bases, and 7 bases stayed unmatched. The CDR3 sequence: CASSQDPTGRDEQFF. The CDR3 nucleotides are TGTGCCAGCAGCCAAGATCCCACTGGGAGGGATGAGCAGTTCTTC.

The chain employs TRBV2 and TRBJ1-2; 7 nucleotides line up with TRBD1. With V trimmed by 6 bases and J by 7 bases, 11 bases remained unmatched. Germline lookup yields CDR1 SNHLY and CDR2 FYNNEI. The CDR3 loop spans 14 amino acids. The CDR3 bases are TGTGCCAGCAGCATGACAGGGCCGGGTGGTGGCTACACCTTC. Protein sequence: CASSMTGPGGGYTF. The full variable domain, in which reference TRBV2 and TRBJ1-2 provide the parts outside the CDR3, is EPEVTQTPSHQVTQMGQEVILRCVPISNHLYFYWYRQILGQKVEFLVSFYNNEISEKSEIFDDQFSVERPDGSNFTLKIRSTKLEDSAMYFCASSMTGPGGGYTFGSGTRLTVV.

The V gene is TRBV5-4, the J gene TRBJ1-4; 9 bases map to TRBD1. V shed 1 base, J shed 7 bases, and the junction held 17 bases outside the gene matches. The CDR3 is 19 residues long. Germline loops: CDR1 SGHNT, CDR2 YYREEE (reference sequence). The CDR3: CASSLSSSWDRAGGEKLFF. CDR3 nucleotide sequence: TGTGCCAGCAGCTTGTCATCTTCGTGGGACAGGGCGGGGGGTGAAAAACTGTTTTTT. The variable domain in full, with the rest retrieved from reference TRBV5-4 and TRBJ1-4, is ETGVTQSPTHLIKTRGQQVTLRCSSQSGHNTVSWYQQALGQGPQFIFQYYREEENGRGNFPPRFSGLQFPNYSSELNVNALELDDSALYLCASSLSSSWDRAGGEKLFFGSGTQLSVL.

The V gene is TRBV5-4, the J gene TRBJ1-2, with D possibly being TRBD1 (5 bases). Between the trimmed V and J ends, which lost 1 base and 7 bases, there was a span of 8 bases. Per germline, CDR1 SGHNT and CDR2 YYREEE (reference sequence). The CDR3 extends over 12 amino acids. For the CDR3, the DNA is TGTGCCAGCAGCTTGCCGGGGGGTGGCTACACCTTC. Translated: CASSLPGGGYTF.

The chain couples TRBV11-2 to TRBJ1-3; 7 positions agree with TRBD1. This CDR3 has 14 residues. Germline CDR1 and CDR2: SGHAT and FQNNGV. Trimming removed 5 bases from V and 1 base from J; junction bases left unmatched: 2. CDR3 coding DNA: TGTGCCAGCAGCCAGGGGGTTTCTGGAAACACCATATATTTT. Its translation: CASSQGVSGNTIYF.